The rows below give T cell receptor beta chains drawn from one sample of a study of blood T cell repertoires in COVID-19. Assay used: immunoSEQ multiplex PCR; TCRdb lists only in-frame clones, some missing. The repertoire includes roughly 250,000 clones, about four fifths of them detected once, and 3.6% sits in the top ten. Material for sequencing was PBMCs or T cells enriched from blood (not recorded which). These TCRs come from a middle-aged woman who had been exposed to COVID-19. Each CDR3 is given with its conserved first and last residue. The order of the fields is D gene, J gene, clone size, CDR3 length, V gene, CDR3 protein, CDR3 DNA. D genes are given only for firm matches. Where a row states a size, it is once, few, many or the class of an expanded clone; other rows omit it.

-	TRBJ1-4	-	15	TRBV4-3	CASSRGGFTNEKLFF	TGCGCCAGCAGCCGGGGGGGCTTCACTAATGAAAAACTGTTTTTT
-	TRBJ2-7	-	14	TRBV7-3	CASSLGGTDYEQYF	TGTGCCAGCAGCTTAGGAGGGACAGACTACGAGCAGTACTTC
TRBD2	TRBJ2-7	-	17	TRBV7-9	CASSSGWGGPGIYEQYF	TGTGCCAGCAGCTCCGGTTGGGGGGGACCCGGGATCTACGAGCAGTACTTC
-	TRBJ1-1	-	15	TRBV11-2	CASSLDLGPFAPAFF	TGTGCCAGCAGCTTAGATCTGGGCCCCTTCGCGCCGGCTTTCTTT
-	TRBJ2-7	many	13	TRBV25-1	CASSEMGAGEQYF	TGTGCCAGCAGTGAGATGGGGGCGGGCGAGCAGTACTTC
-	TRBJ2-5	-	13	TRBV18	CASSGGYPETQYF	TGTGCCAGCTCAGGGGGGTACCCAGAGACCCAGTACTTC
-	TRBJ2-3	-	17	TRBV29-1	CSVFGDTLSMRTDTQYF	TGCAGCGTTTTTGGGGACACTCTGTCGATGCGCACAGATACGCAGTATTTT
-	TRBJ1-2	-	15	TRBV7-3	CASSLLGQPTEGYTF	TGTGCCAGCAGCTTACTAGGACAGCCTACGGAAGGCTACACCTTC
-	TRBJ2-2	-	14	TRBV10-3	CAISDRQHTGELFF	TGTGCCATCAGTGACCGACAGCACACCGGGGAGCTGTTTTTT
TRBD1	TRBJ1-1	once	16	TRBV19	CASSIRKTGVNTEAFF	TGTGCCAGTAGTATCCGAAAGACAGGGGTGAACACTGAAGCTTTCTTT
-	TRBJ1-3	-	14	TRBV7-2	CASRDRSDGNTIYF	TGTGCCAGCAGAGACAGGTCAGACGGAAACACCATATATTTT
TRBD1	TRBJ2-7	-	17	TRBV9	CASSVGEGANPTYEQYF	TGTGCCAGCAGCGTAGGTGAGGGGGCTAACCCAACCTACGAGCAGTACTTC
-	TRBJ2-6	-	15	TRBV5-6	CASSLGGSGANVLTF	TGTGCCAGCAGCTTGGGAGGGTCTGGGGCCAACGTCCTGACTTTC
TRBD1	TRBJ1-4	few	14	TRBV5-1	CASSPGQGNEKLFF	TGCGCCAGCAGCCCGGGACAGGGTAATGAAAAACTGTTTTTT
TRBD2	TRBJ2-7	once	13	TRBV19	CASSPGGPGEQYF	TGTGCCAGTAGTCCGGGGGGGCCGGGCGAGCAGTACTTC
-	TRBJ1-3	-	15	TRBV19	CASSTTGSSGNTIYF	TGTGCCAGTAGTACAACAGGGTCCTCTGGAAACACCATATATTTT
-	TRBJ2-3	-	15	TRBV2	CASSVEGGGTGTQYF	TGTGCCAGCAGTGTAGAGGGCGGGGGGACAGGGACGCAGTATTTT
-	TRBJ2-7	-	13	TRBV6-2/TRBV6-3	CASSYLSGHEQYF	TGTGCCAGCAGTTACTTATCAGGCCACGAGCAGTACTTC
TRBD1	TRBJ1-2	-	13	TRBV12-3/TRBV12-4	CASRPRQGDGYTF	TGTGCCAGCCGCCCGAGACAGGGTGATGGCTACACCTTC
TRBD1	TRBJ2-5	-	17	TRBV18	CASSPAYIDRAAETQYF	TGTGCCAGCTCACCAGCCTACATAGACAGGGCGGCGGAGACCCAGTACTTC
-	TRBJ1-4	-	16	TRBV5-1	CASSLLAAATNEKLFF	TGCGCCAGCAGCTTACTAGCCGCTGCAACTAATGAAAAACTGTTTTTT
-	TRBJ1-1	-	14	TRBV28	CASSLQGRHTEAFF	TGTGCCAGCAGTTTACAGGGCAGACACACTGAAGCTTTCTTT
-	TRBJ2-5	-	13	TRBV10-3	CAISEYREETQYF	TGTGCCATCAGTGAGTACAGGGAAGAGACCCAGTACTTC
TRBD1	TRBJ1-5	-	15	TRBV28	CASSSTGAGNQPQHF	TGTGCCAGCAGTTCCACAGGGGCGGGCAATCAGCCCCAGCATTTT
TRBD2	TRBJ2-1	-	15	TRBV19	CASSLTSGVINEQFF	TGTGCCAGTAGTCTCACTAGCGGGGTAATCAATGAGCAGTTCTTC
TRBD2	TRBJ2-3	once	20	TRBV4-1	CASSQDLPLLAGGMTDTQYF	TGCGCCAGCAGCCAAGATCTCCCCCTTCTAGCGGGGGGGATGACAGATACGCAGTATTTT
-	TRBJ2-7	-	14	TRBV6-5	CASTLVGTTYEQYF	TGTGCCAGCACCCTTGTGGGCACAACCTACGAGCAGTACTTC
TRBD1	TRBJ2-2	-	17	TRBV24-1	CATSDHQQGVGTGELFF	TGTGCCACCAGTGACCATCAACAGGGGGTGGGGACCGGGGAGCTGTTTTTT
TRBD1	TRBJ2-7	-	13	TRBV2	CASSVNRGYEQYF	TGTGCCAGCAGCGTAAACAGGGGCTACGAGCAGTACTTC
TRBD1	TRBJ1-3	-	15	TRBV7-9	CASSSGTASGNTIYF	TGTGCCAGCAGCTCCGGGACAGCTTCTGGAAACACCATATATTTT
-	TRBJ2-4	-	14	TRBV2	CASSEGGARNIQYF	TGTGCCAGCAGTGAAGGGGGCGCGAGGAACATTCAGTACTTC
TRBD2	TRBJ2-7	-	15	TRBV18	CASSPSIGGGYEQYF	TGTGCCAGCTCACCCTCTATCGGGGGGGGCTACGAGCAGTACTTC
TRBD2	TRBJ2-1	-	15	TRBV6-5	CASSLAGVMRDEQFF	TGTGCCAGCAGTTTAGCGGGGGTTATGAGGGATGAGCAGTTCTTC
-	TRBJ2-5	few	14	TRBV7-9	CASSLVGGYETQYF	TGTGCCAGCAGCTTAGTGGGGGGTTATGAGACCCAGTACTTC